This passage covers 9 T cell receptor beta chains from one sample sequenced in a study of cytomegalovirus exposure and HLA in healthy donors listed by TCRdb under 2017. Library preparation used the immunoSEQ multiplex PCR assay. For the multiplex PCR, a mixture combining 60 forward primers for TCR Vbeta segments and 13 reverse primers for TCR Jbeta segments was used. This immuneACCESS table, as held by TCRdb, lists in-frame sequences with V and J called but not all clones. Of the missing ones, under half trace to an unresolved V gene in checked studies; the others have no known cause. The sample table holds 200,000 to 250,000 clones, of which 65% to 85% were seen once. The leading ten clones occupy roughly 0.71% of the sample. The sequenced material came from PBMCs. All receptors derive from a boy between 2 and 10 years old in good health and CMV-seronegative.

The chain couples TRBV27 to TRBJ2-1; D might be TRBD2 (5 bases). Per the germline V gene, CDR1 is MNHEY and CDR2 is SMNVEV (reference sequence). V lost 2 bases and J 4 bases, leaving 6 bases between the germline ends. CDR3 length: 13 residues. CDR3 amino acids: CASSLDYYNEQFF. CDR3 DNA: TGTGCCAGCAGTTTAGACTATTACAATGAGCAGTTCTTC.

CDR3 sequence: CASSSPKEANVLTF. The CDR3 region has the DNA TGTGCCAGCAGCTCTCCTAAAGAGGCCAACGTCCTGACTTTC. This chain joins TRBV11-2 and TRBJ2-6; no clear D gene. Trimming removed 4 bases at V and 6 bases at J, with 10 bases between. There are 14 residues in the CDR3. Germline assignment: CDR1 SGHAT and CDR2 FQNNGV.

The gene calls are TRBV7-6 and TRBJ2-3, with 9 bases identical to TRBD2. Germline V CDR1 and CDR2: SGHVS, FNYEAQ. CDR3 size: 16 residues. V lost 3 bases to trimming and J lost 5 bases; unmatched junction nucleotides: 9. DNA of the CDR3: TGTGCCAGCAGCTTGGGGTGCGGGAGGGTTGAAGATACGCAGTATTTT. Translated, it gives CASSLGCGRVEDTQYF.

The rearrangement uses TRBV2 and TRBJ2-7; no clear D gene. The CDR3 sequence is 12 residues long. The V end lost 10 bases, the J end lost 9 bases, and 19 bases lay between the germline ends. Germline V gene sequence: CDR1 SNHLY, CDR2 FYNNEI. The CDR3 DNA reads TGTGCCACCCAAGGCTTAAATGGCGGGCAGTACTTC. Protein: CATQGLNGGQYF.

The J gene is TRBJ1-5, the V gene TRBV19; no definite D call. This CDR3 is built from 13 residues. V was cut by 0 bases and J by 5 bases, with 5 bases left in between. The germline V gene encodes CDR1 LNHDA and CDR2 SQIVND (reference sequence). CDR3 amino acids: CASSIDLDQPQHF. The CDR3 bases are TGTGCCAGTAGTATAGATCTTGATCAGCCCCAGCATTTT.

The chain couples TRBV19 to TRBJ1-1; 10 positions agree with TRBD1. The CDR3 spans 15 residues. Germline-derived CDR1 and CDR2 are LNHDA and SQIVND (reference sequence). V lost 2 bases to trimming and J lost 4 bases; unmatched junction nucleotides: 4. CDR3 sequence reads: CASSISGTGATEAFF. DNA of the CDR3: TGTGCCAGTAGTATATCTGGGACAGGGGCCACTGAAGCTTTCTTT.

The CDR3 DNA is TGTGCCATCAGTGACCCAGGGAAAGACGAGCAGTTCTTC. This translates into CAISDPGKDEQFF. The chain joins TRBV10-3 to TRBJ2-1, with a possible D match to TRBD1 (5 bases). Germline loops: CDR1 ENHRY, CDR2 SYGVKD. This CDR3 has 13 residues. The V gene lost 3 bases and the J gene lost 10 bases, with 13 bases spanning the gap.

J is TRBJ2-7 and V is TRBV7-9, with 8 bases aligning to TRBD1. CDR1 and CDR2 from the germline V gene are SEHNR and FQNEAQ (reference sequence). V was pared by 5 bases and J by 6 bases, with 18 bases of the junction left unmatched. The CDR3 loop spans 17 amino acids. The CDR3 nucleotides read TGTGCCAGCAGCCCGAGAGTGTCCCGAGACAGGGGCGCCGAGCAGTACTTC. It encodes CASSPRVSRDRGAEQYF. The full variable domain, in which reference TRBV7-9 and TRBJ2-7 provide the parts outside the CDR3, is DTGVSQNPRHKITKRGQNVTFRCDPISEHNRLYWYRQTLGQGPEFLTYFQNEAQLEKSRLLSDRFSAERPKGSFSTLEIQRTEQGDSAMYLCASSPRVSRDRGAEQYFGPGTRLTVT.

The chain carries TRBV10-3 and TRBJ2-3; perhaps TRBD1 as D (6 bases). The V and J ends lost 6 bases and 4 bases respectively, with 11 bases between them. Germline lookup yields CDR1 ENHRY and CDR2 SYGVKD. The CDR3 covers 13 residues. The CDR3 nucleotides read TGTGCCATCAGGCCGGACAGTTCAGATACGCAGTATTTT. This encodes CAIRPDSSDTQYF.